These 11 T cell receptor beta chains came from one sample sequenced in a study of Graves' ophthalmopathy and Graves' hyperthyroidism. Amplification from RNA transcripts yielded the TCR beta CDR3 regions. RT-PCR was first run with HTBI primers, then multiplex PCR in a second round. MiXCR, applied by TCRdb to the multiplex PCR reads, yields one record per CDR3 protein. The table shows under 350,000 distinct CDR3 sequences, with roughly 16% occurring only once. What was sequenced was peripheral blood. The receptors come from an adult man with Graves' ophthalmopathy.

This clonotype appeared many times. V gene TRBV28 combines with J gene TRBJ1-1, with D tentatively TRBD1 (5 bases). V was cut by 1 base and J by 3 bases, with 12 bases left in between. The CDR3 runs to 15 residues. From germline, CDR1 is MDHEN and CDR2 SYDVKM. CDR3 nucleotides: TGTGCCAGCAGTTTATTGGCAGGGTTGTACACTGAAGCTTTCTTT. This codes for CASSLLAGLYTEAFF. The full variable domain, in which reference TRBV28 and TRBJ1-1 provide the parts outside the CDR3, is DVKVTQSSRYLVKRTGEKVFLECVQDMDHENMFWYRQDPGLGLRLIYFSYDVKMKEKGDIPEGYSVSREKKERFSLILESASTNQTSMYLCASSLLAGLYTEAFFGQGTRLTVV.

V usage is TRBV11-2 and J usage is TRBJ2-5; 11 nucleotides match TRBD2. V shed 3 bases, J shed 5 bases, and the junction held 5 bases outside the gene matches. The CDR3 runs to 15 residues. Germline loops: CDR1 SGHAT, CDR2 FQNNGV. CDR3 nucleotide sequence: TGTGCCAGCAGCTTCGTTTTAGCGGGAGGGGAGACCCAGTACTTC. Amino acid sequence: CASSFVLAGGETQYF.

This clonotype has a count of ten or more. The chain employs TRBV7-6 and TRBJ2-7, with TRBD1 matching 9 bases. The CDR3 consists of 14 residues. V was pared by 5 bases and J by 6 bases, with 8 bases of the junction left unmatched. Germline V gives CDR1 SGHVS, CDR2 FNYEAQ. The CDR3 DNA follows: TGTGCCAGCAGCCCCACCGGGACAGGGCTCGAGCAGTACTTC. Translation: CASSPTGTGLEQYF.

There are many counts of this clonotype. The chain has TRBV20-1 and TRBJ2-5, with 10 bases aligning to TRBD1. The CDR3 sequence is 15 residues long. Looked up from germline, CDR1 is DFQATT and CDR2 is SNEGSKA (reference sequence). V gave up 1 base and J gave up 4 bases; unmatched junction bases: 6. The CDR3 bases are TGCAGTGCTAGAGGGGGGGACAGGGGATCAGAGACCCAGTACTTC. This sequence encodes CSARGGDRGSETQYF.

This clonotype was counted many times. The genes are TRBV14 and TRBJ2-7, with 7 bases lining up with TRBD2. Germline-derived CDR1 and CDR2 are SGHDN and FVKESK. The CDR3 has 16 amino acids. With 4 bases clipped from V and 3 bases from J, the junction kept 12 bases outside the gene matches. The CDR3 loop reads CASSPLGSGPGYEQYF. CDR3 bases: TGTGCCAGCAGCCCATTGGGTAGCGGGCCAGGCTACGAGCAGTACTTC.

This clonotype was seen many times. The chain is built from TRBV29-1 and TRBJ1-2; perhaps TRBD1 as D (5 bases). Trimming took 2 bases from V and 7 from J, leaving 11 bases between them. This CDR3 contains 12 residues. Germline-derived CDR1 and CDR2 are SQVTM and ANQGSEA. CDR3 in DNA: TGCAGCGTTGAAATAGGGACGCGTGGCTACACCTTC. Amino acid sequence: CSVEIGTRGYTF.

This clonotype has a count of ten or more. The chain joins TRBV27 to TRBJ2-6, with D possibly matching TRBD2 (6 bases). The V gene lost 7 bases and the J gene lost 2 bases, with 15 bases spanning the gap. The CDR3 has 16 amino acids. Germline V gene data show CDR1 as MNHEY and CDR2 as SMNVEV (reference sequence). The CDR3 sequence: CASKPAGGAGANVLTF. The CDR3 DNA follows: TGTGCCAGCAAGCCCGCCGGGGGAGCTGGGGCCAACGTCCTGACTTTC.

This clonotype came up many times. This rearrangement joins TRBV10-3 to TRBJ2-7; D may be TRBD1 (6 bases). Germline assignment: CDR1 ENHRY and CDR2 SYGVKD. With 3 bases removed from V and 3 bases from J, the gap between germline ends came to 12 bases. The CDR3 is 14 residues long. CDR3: CAISETGTIYEQYF. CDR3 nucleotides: TGTGCCATCAGTGAAACAGGGACGATCTACGAGCAGTACTTC.

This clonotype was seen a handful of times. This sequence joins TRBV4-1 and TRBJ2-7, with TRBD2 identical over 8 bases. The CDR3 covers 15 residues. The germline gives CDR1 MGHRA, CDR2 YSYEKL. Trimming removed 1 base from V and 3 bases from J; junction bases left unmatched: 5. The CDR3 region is CASSQGRAGDYEQYF. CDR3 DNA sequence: TGCGCCAGCAGCCAAGGGAGAGCGGGGGACTACGAGCAGTACTTC.

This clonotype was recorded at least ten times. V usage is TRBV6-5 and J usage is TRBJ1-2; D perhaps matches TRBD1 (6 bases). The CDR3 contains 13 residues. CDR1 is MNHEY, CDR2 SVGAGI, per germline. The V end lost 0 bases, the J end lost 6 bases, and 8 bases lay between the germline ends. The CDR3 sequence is CASSYSGGHGYTF. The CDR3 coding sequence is TGTGCCAGCAGTTACTCAGGGGGTCATGGCTACACCTTC.

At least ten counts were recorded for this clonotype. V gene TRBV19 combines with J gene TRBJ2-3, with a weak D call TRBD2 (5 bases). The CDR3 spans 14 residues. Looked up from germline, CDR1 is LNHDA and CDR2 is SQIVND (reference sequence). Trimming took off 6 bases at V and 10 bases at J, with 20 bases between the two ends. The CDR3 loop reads CASRASPTSSAQYF. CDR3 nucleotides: TGTGCCAGTAGAGCTAGCCCTACCTCCTCCGCGCAGTATTTT.